Shown below are 23 T cell receptor beta chains from a single sample sequenced in a study of metastatic and nonmetastatic thyroid tumors. There were no patients who had received any treatment before thyroid surgery. TCRdb reprocessed the PCR reads using MiXCR. The data hold around 64,000 clones, with under 5% observed a single time. Material for sequencing was blood. The receptors here all came from a female donor with papillary thyroid cancer or a benign thyroid nodule (not recorded which). Some clones in this sample may be carry-over from other donors' samples.

The sample holds many counts of this clone. At the DNA level, this CDR3 is encoded by other sequences in the same sample as well. The V gene is TRBV4-1, the J gene TRBJ2-5; 7 bases line up with TRBD2. J lost 5 bases, V lost 0 bases, and 3 bases had no gene match. From germline, CDR1 is MGHRA and CDR2 YSYEKL. This CDR3 has 14 amino acids. CDR3 in amino acids: CASSQDAGGETQYF. In nucleotides, the CDR3 is TGCGCCAGCAGCCAAGATGCCGGGGGGGAGACCCAGTACTTC.

This clone was counted a few times. This sequence may be a read error, since a much larger clone differs from it by one base. The rearrangement joins TRBV19 to TRBJ2-3; D is possibly TRBD1 or TRBD2 (5 bases each). Looked up from germline, CDR1 is LNHDA and CDR2 is SQIVND (reference sequence). This CDR3 has 16 amino acids. V was clipped by 4 bases and J by 3 bases, with 17 bases between them. CDR3 region: CASSTRLGDGTDTQYF. The CDR3 DNA sequence: TGTGCCAGTAGTACACGCCTGGGGGACGGGACAGATACGCAGTATTTT.

The rearrangement links TRBV6-1 to TRBJ1-3; no clear D gene. V was trimmed by 2 bases and J by 0 bases, leaving 8 bases between them. CDR3 length: 15 amino acids. CDR1 is MNHNS and CDR2 is SASEGT in the germline V gene. CDR3 amino acids: CASSELAGSGNTIYF. CDR3 coding DNA: TGTGCCAGCAGTGAATTGGCAGGCTCTGGAAACACCATATATTTT.

In its sample, this clone was seen a few times. It may be a read error: a sequence one base away is much more abundant. This chain links TRBV2 with TRBJ1-5; the D is unclear. CDR1 is SNHLY, CDR2 FYNNEI, per germline. The CDR3 has 15 amino acids. The V end lost 10 bases, the J end lost 0 bases, and 16 bases lay between the germline ends. CDR3 protein: CAIRRAADSNQPQHF. CDR3 in DNA: TGTGCCATCAGGAGGGCAGCCGATAGCAATCAGCCCCAGCATTTT.

This clone came up a few times. The chain is built from TRBV19 and TRBJ1-2; D may be TRBD1 (6 bases). V lost 4 bases to trimming and J lost 5 bases, with 14 bases between them. The germline V gene encodes CDR1 LNHDA and CDR2 SQIVND (reference sequence). There are 14 residues in the CDR3. CDR3 protein: CASSTKQGPYGYTF. As DNA, the CDR3 is TGTGCCAGTAGTACCAAACAGGGTCCATATGGCTACACCTTC.

This clone occurred a few times. An end of the junction differs from the germline gene, which may be a read error. The J gene is TRBJ2-1, the V gene TRBV18, with D unresolved. The germline V gene has CDR1 KGHSH and CDR2 LQKENI. The CDR3 is 13 residues long. CDR3 nucleotides: TGTACCAGCTCGCCCGAGGTTCCAAATGAGCAGTTCTTC. As protein: CTSSPEVPNEQFF.

This rearrangement joins TRBV2 to TRBJ2-1; 7 bases align to TRBD1. CDR1 is SNHLY and CDR2 is FYNNEI in the germline V gene. This CDR3 comprises 12 residues. CDR3 loop: CAISTGQDEQFF. The CDR3 nucleotides read TGTGCTATCTCGACAGGGCAAGATGAGCAGTTCTTC.

V and J are TRBV7-8 and TRBJ1-5; 7 positions agree with TRBD1. Germline V gene lookup returns CDR1 SGHVS and CDR2 FQNEAQ. J was trimmed by 4 bases and V by 1 base; bases with no gene match: 1. The CDR3 loop spans 14 amino acids. Written as DNA, the CDR3 is TGTGCCAGCAGCTTAGGGGACAGTAATCAGCCCCAGCATTTT. Translated, it gives CASSLGDSNQPQHF.

This clone is medium-sized by share. This rearrangement joins TRBV6-1 to TRBJ2-7; 7 bases line up with TRBD2. The V gene's germline CDR1 is MNHNS and CDR2 SASEGT. V shed 10 bases, J shed 4 bases, and the junction held 13 bases outside the gene matches. CDR3 length equals 14 residues. CDR3 region: CATSPARGLYEQYF. CDR3 nucleotide sequence: TGTGCCACATCCCCGGCGCGGGGACTATACGAGCAGTACTTC.

Points on this clone: One end of the junction is discordant with germline, which a read error may explain. The rearrangement joins TRBV12-5 to TRBJ2-7; D unclear. There are 16 residues in the CDR3. Germline V lookup: CDR1 LGHNT, CDR2 FRNRAP. The CDR3 loop is CASGLYTVGHSYDQYF. CDR3 DNA sequence: TGTGCTAGTGGACTCTACACAGTGGGTCACTCCTACGATCAGTACTTC.

This clone has at least ten counts. CDR3 in DNA: TGCGCCAGCAGCCGTGGGCTCTATGGCTACACCTTC. Its translation: CASSRGLYGYTF. V gene TRBV10-1 combines with J gene TRBJ1-2; D uncertain. The CDR3 length is 12 residues. Trimming stripped 6 bases from V and 4 bases from J, with 9 bases between. CDR1 WNHNN and CDR2 SYGVQD come from the germline V gene (reference sequence).

This clone was observed many times. The DNA of the CDR3 is TGCAGCGGTCCCGGGACTAGCGGGAGTGGTAGCACAGATACGCAGTATTTT. Translating it yields CSGPGTSGSGSTDTQYF. J is TRBJ2-3 and V is TRBV20-1; 14 positions match TRBD2. This CDR3 is built from 17 residues. The germline CDR1 and CDR2 sequences are DFQATT and SNEGSKA (reference sequence).

This clone occurred a few times. The chain combines TRBV18 with TRBJ2-1, with 14 nucleotides matching TRBD2. This CDR3 is 17 amino acids long. Germline values: CDR1 KGHSH, CDR2 LQKENI. V was clipped by 3 bases and J by 8 bases; unmatched bases: 9. CDR3 nucleotide sequence: TGTGCCAGCTCACCTACAACCGGGACTAGCGGGAGATATGAGCAGTTCTTC. The encoded protein is CASSPTTGTSGRYEQFF.

This clone was observed many times. This CDR3 is also generated by other DNA sequences in the sample. The rearrangement links TRBV27 to TRBJ2-7; D is perhaps TRBD2 (6 bases). Trimming cost V 6 bases and J 1 base, with 19 bases left between them. Per germline, CDR1 MNHEY and CDR2 SMNVEV (reference sequence). This CDR3 is 16 amino acids long. The CDR3 is CASSGVSGTLSYEQYF. In DNA, the CDR3 is TGTGCCAGCAGCGGGGTATCGGGGACTTTATCCTACGAGCAGTACTTC.

This clone appeared many times. The sample holds other DNA sequences that translate to the same CDR3. This sequence joins TRBV6-1 and TRBJ1-2; 7 bases align to TRBD1. The trim removed 6 bases at V and 4 bases at J, leaving 5 bases unmatched. Germline V gives CDR1 MNHNS, CDR2 SASEGT. The length of the CDR3 is 13 residues. CDR3 coding DNA: TGTGCCAGCAGATCTACAGGGGCCTATGGCTACACCTTC. It encodes CASRSTGAYGYTF.

There are a few counts of this clone. The J gene is TRBJ2-2, the V gene TRBV6-2 or TRBV6-3; no clear D. The length of the CDR3 is 15 residues. CDR1 and CDR2 from the germline V gene are MNHEY and SVGEGT. The germline V and J ends were trimmed by 4 bases and 3 bases, with 12 bases remaining between them. CDR3 nucleotides: TGTGCCAGCAGTTTGGTTAGCCCAGACACCGGGGAGCTGTTTTTT. Its translation is CASSLVSPDTGELFF.

This clone has a count of ten or more. The chain recombines TRBV5-1 with TRBJ2-3; the D gene is possibly TRBD1 (6 bases). The CDR3 runs 16 residues. Germline V gene data show CDR1 as SGHRS and CDR2 as YFSETQ. Trimming removed 0 bases from V and 5 bases from J, with 16 bases in between. The CDR3 DNA is TGCGCCAGCAGCTTGGGCCTCAGGGGCGCGGGAGATACGCAGTATTTT. Residues: CASSLGLRGAGDTQYF.

This clone was recorded many times. Being one base from a much bigger clone, this may be a read error. The chain couples TRBV5-1 to TRBJ1-2, with no clear D. The CDR3 covers 15 residues. Germline V gene sequence: CDR1 SGHRS, CDR2 YFSETQ. CDR3 nucleotide sequence: TGCGCCAGCAGCCCGAGACCAGATATTTCGTATGGCTGCACCTTC. It yields the protein CASSPRPDISYGCTF.

This clone was observed at least ten times. V gene TRBV11-2 combines with J gene TRBJ2-3; D tentatively fits TRBD1 or TRBD2 (5 bases each). The CDR3 contains 18 residues. Germline-derived CDR1 and CDR2 are SGHAT and FQNNGV. Deletions cut 1 base from V and 0 bases from J, with 17 bases between. CDR3 region: CASSLVSGGIRSTDTQYF. The CDR3 DNA reads TGTGCCAGCAGCTTAGTGTCTGGGGGAATTAGGAGCACAGATACGCAGTATTTT. Combining the CDR3 with reference TRBV11-2 and TRBJ2-3 gives the whole variable domain EAGVAQSPRYKIIEKRQSVAFWCNPISGHATLYWYQQILGQGPKLLIQFQNNGVVDDSQLPKDRFSAERLKGVDSTLKIQPAKLEDSAVYLCASSLVSGGIRSTDTQYFGPGTRLTVL.

This clone was found many times. This chain connects TRBV11-3 to TRBJ2-7; D remains ambiguous. CDR1 and CDR2 (germline): SGHNT, YENEEA. This CDR3 contains 15 residues. Trimming cost V 2 bases and J 0 bases, with 11 bases left between them. The CDR3: CASSLTRVLSYEQYF. The CDR3 bases are TGTGCCAGCAGCTTAACCAGAGTCCTCTCCTACGAGCAGTACTTC.

In its sample, this clone was seen many times. This CDR3 reads CASSVAAGQSNTEAFF. The CDR3 nucleotides read TGTGCCAGCAGCGTAGCCGCGGGACAGTCGAACACTGAAGCTTTCTTT. The chain is built from TRBV9 and TRBJ1-1, with 7 bases that match TRBD1. Trimming took 0 bases from V and 1 from J; bases not matched to a gene: 6. CDR3 length equals 16 residues. Per the germline V gene, CDR1 is SGDLS and CDR2 is YYNGEE.

This clone appeared many times. The gene calls are TRBV11-2 and TRBJ2-5; 9 bases are a match to TRBD2. In germline, CDR1 is SGHAT, CDR2 FQNNGV. This CDR3 is 14 amino acids long. V shed 5 bases, J shed 9 bases, and the junction held 10 bases outside the gene matches. CDR3 sequence (DNA): TGTGCCAGCAGCCCGACTAGCGGAGTCCCCGCCCAGTACTTC. This sequence encodes CASSPTSGVPAQYF.

This clone was picked up many times. The chain combines TRBV7-2 with TRBJ1-5; maybe TRBD1 (5 bases). The CDR3 length is 15 residues. Trimming pared 2 bases from V and 6 bases from J, leaving 14 bases between. CDR1 and CDR2 (germline): SGHTA, FQGNSA. The CDR3 protein is CASSLLQAGRQPQHF. In nucleotides, the CDR3 is TGTGCCAGCAGCTTACTTCAGGCAGGGCGTCAGCCCCAGCATTTT.